Sequencing of this TCR beta chain was carried out in a study of T-cell reconstitution after alpha-beta-depleted transplantation in children (TCRdb year 2016). Background for the entire study: T-cell immune reconstitution after TCRalphabeta/CD19-depleted allogeneic hematopoietic cell transplantation in children was quantitatively tracked in the study by means of TCR repertoire profiling.

This specimen's treatment or condition label, per the study, means: allogeneic hematopoietic cell transplantation with graft depleted of TCRalphabeta T cells and CD19 B cells. The children who served as transplant recipients had been given grafts of TCRalphabeta/CD19-depleted allogeneic hematopoietic cells. To prepare the library, PCR was applied. Sequencing was carried out with an Illumina HiSeq 2500. To normalize quantification of the TCRbeta repertoire, the TCR libraries were built with molecular barcoding that relied on unique molecular identifiers. TCRdb itself trimmed the public reads at Q25 with fastp, ran MiXCR and retained productive beta chains. Each CDR3 protein appears once, grouped with its most common genes and DNA. The sample table lists fewer than 700,000 distinct CDR3 sequences, 10% to 15% of them with a count of one. Clones ranked in the top ten supply around 2% of the sample. Overall study outcomes, separate from this receptor: In some patients, the high TCRbeta diversity seen at day 60 was put down to recipient T cells and intrathymic progenitors that had survived conditioning. About two months after transplant, the apparently early recovery of alphabetaT-cell counts reportedly depended on just several hundred clones that had expanded rapidly and came from non-depleted graft cells. The frequencies of hyperexpanded clones fell over the following months, and after one year, T-cell counts and TCRbeta diversity were mostly attributed to newly produced T cells.

CDR1 and CDR2 are drawn from the germline V gene: SGHNT, YENEEA. V loses 5 bases of germline sequence and J loses 4 bases, and the interval between the two ends is 17 bases. The CDR3 numbers 16 residues from cysteine through phenylalanine. The entry retains the CDR3 DNA only, 48 bases that are in frame from base 1. Turning to this clonotype: Its antigen remains unidentified. There are no base qualities to consult, and no much larger clone falls within one base.

The receptor was isolated from a male patient aged 5 to 17 who had a stem cell transplant for acute myeloid leukemia, so the T cells may come from the graft donor. This receptor chain uses TRBV11-3 and TRBJ2-2; the D match is possibly TRBD1 or TRBD2, with 5 bases aligned in each. Sequenced material: PBMCs, mostly from graft donor cells, taken 360 days after TCRalphabeta/CD19-depleted stem cell transplant. The bases read TGTGCCAGCAGCAACCACCTTCTAGGGACCACCGGGGAGCTGTTTTTT. The encoded protein is CASSNHLLGTTGELFF.